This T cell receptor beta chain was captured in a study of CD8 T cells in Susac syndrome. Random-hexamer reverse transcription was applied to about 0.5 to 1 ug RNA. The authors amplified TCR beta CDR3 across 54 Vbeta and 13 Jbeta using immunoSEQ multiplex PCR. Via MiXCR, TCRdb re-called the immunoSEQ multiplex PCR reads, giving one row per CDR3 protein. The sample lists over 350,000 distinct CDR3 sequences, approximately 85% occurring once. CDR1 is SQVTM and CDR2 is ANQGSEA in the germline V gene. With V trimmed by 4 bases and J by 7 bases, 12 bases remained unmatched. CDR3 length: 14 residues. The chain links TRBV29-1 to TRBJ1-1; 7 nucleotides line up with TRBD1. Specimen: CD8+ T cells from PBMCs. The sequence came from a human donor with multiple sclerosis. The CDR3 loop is CSVVPQGVYDEAFF. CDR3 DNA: TGCAGCGTTGTCCCGCAGGGGGTATATGATGAAGCTTTCTTT.